The T cell receptor (beta chain) under discussion was sequenced for a study of T-cell memory formation after mild COVID-19. In the case of this clonotype: Its antigen is still unknown.

The CDR3 has 14 residues. V was clipped by 0 bases and J by 2 bases, with 7 bases between them. The V gene's germline CDR1 is MNHEY and CDR2 SVGAGI. TCRdb reprocessed the 5' RACE reads with MiXCR, giving one entry per CDR3 protein. The top ten hold approximately 10% of the sample, which has a few hundred thousand distinct CDR3 sequences, roughly 30% seen once. Whole-study findings and limits: Detection of some responders pre-infection suggested pre-existing cross-reactive memory T cells participated.

The source of this sequence is an adult woman who had mild COVID-19 (a few samples of this study predate the infection). Cell type and time point are not known. Material for sequencing was PBMCs or a T cell subset sorted from them (not recorded which). The chain uses TRBV6-5 and TRBJ2-5; no reliable D call. CDR3 loop: CASSYSSEQETQYF. The CDR3 coding sequence is TGTGCCAGCAGTTACTCGAGTGAACAAGAGACCCAGTACTTC.